Given below is one T cell receptor beta chain in context. What it recognizes is unknown. The entry originates in a study of PD-1 blockade in classical Hodgkin lymphoma. As for the study in general: Each patient was given nivolumab 3 mg/kg through a vein every 2 weeks.

J lost 2 bases, V lost 0 bases, and 7 bases had no gene match. Germline-derived CDR1 and CDR2 are GTSNPN and SVGIG (reference sequence). This CDR3 comprises 15 residues. Points from the study as a whole: Complete responders entered with baseline diversity on par with newly diagnosed patients, the results showed. CD4+ TCR diversity, unlike CD8+, climbed significantly by C4D1.

The assay was immunoSEQ multiplex PCR, and TCRdb's table has in-frame clones only and misses some. Altogether 90,000 or so clones are present, approximately 91% being singletons, with the ten largest covering roughly 2.6%. With no exception, relapse followed autologous stem cell transplantation in all patients, and brentuximab vedotin exposure varied. The rearrangement uses TRBV30 and TRBJ2-7, with TRBD1 identical over 7 bases. This material consisted of peripheral blood mononuclear cells (PBMCs), taken before the second cycle of nivolumab. This clonotype was obtained from a human donor with classical Hodgkin lymphoma. The DNA for the CDR3 is TGTGCCTGGAGTGTACAGGCAGGGGGTCCCTACGAGCAGTACTTC. This codes for CAWSVQAGGPYEQYF.